This T cell receptor beta chain originates from a study of graft-versus-host responses after intestinal transplantation. About the research overall: Each recipient received a multivisceral, liver-intestinal, or isolated intestinal graft. Each recipient received anti-thymocyte globulin induction, then tacrolimus and steroids for approximately 3 years. Whole-study results and caveats: There were GvH clones found in recipient marrow, and some of them appeared first in ileum or blood.

Clones were read by immunoSEQ multiplex PCR, and TCRdb kept only the in-frame ones, dropping some. The repertoire holds 100,000 to 120,000 clones, with 90% to 95% as singletons. Deletions cut 0 bases from V and 8 bases from J, with 16 bases between. The CDR3 contains 14 residues. Germline V gene lookup returns CDR1 GTSNPN and CDR2 SVGIG (reference sequence). On this clone: Its antigen is unidentified.

The sequence was collected from a human donor who received an intestinal transplant. The specimen comprised unstimulated CD8+ T cells sorted from spleen or lymph node cells, sampled before intestinal transplant. The gene calls are TRBV30 and TRBJ1-2; maybe TRBD1 (6 bases). CDR3 in amino acids: CAWSVADSQGGYTF. In nucleotides, the CDR3 is TGTGCCTGGAGTGTTGCGGACTCGCAGGGGGGCTACACCTTC.